A few counts support the clone carrying this TCR beta chain. The data are from a study of technical replicates of blood from several donors. The CDR3 covers 13 residues. Germline V gives CDR1 SNHLY, CDR2 FYNNEI. With 7 bases clipped from V and 8 bases from J, the junction kept 10 bases outside the gene matches. Some clones are missing from TCRdb's copy, which holds only in-frame ones; the method was immunoSEQ multiplex PCR. Among 76,000 or so clones listed, just over 85% were seen once. V and J are TRBV2 and TRBJ1-2, with 7 bases fitting TRBD1. This TCR was recovered from a human donor in good health. Some clones in this sample may be carry-over from other donors' samples. Sequencing was done on a sample of PBMCs. CDR3 coding DNA: TGTGCCAGCAAGGAAGGGGGCGCGAGAGGCTACACCTTC. This codes for CASKEGGARGYTF.